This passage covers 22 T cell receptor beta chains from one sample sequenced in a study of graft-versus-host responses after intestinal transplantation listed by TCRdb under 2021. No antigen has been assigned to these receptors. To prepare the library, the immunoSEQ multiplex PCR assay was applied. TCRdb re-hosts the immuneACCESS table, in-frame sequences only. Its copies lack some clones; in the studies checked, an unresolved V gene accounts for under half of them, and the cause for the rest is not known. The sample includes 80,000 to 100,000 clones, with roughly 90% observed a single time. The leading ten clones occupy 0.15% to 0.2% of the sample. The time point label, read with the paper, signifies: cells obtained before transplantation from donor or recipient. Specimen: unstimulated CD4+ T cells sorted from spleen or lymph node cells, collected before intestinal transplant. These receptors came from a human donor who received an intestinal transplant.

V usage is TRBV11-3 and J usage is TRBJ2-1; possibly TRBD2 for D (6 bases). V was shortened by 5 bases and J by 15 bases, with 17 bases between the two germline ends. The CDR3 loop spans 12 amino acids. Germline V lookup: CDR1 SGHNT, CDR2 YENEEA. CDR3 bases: TGTGCCAGCAGCCCAGGTTATCGGGGGACGTTCTTC. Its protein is CASSPGYRGTFF.

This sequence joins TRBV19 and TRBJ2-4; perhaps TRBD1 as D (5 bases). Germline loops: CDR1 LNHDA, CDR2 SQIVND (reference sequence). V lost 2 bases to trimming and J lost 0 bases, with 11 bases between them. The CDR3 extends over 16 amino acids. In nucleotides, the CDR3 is TGTGCCAGTAGTATACAGGGCCCATTAGCCAAAAACATTCAGTACTTC. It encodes CASSIQGPLAKNIQYF.

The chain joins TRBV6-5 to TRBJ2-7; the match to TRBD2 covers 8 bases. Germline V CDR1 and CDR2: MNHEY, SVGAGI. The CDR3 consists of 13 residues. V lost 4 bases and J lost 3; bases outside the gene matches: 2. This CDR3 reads CASSFGTSYEQYF. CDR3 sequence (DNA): TGTGCCAGCAGTTTCGGGACTAGCTACGAGCAGTACTTC.

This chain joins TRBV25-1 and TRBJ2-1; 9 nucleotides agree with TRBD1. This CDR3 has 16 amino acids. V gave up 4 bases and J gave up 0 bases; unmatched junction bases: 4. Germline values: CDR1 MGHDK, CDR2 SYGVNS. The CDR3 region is CASSVGQGSSYNEQFF. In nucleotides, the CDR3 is TGTGCCAGCAGTGTTGGACAGGGGTCCTCCTACAATGAGCAGTTCTTC.

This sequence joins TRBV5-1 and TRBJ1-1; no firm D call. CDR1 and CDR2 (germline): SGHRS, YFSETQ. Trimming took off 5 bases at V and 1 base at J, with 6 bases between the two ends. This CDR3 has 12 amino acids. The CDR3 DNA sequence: TGCGCCAGCAGGGAGGGGAACACTGAAGCTTTCTTT. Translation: CASREGNTEAFF.

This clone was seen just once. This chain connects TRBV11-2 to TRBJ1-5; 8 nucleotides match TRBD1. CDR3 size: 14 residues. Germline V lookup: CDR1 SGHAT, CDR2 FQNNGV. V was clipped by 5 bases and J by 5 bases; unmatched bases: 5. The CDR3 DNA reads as TGTGCCAGCAGCCGTTCAGGGGGCGATCAGCCCCAGCATTTT. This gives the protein CASSRSGGDQPQHF.

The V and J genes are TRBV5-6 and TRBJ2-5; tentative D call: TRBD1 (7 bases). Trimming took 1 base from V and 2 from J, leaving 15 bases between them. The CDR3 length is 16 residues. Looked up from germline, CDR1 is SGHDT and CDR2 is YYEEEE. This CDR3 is CASSLQGVGGQETQYF. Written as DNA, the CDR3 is TGTGCCAGCAGCTTGCAGGGGGTGGGGGGACAAGAGACCCAGTACTTC.

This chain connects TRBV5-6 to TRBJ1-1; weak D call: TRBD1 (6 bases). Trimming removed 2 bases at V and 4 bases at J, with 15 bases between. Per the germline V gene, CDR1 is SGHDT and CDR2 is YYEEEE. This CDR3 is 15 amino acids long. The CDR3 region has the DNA TGTGCCAGCAGCTTCCCACAAGGGGGATTCACTGAAGCTTTCTTT. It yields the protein CASSFPQGGFTEAFF.

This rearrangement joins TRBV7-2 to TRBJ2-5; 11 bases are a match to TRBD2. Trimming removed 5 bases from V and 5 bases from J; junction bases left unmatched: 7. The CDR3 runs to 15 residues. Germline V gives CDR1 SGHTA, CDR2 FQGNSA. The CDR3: CASSARTSGWETQYF. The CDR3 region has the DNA TGTGCCAGCAGCGCTCGGACTAGCGGGTGGGAGACCCAGTACTTC. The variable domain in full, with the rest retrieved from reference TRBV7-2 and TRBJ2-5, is GAGVSQSPSNKVTEKGKDVELRCDPISGHTALYWYRQSLGQGLEFLIYFQGNSAPDKSGLPSDRFSAERTGGSVSTLTIQRTQQEDSAVYLCASSARTSGWETQYFGPGTRLLVL.

DNA for the CDR3: TGTGCCTGGAGTGTCTTAACAGGAGCGGGAAATCAGCCCCAGCATTTT. It translates to CAWSVLTGAGNQPQHF. The V call is TRBV30, the J call TRBJ1-5; weak D call: TRBD1 (5 bases). The CDR3 totals 16 residues. The germline gives CDR1 GTSNPN, CDR2 SVGIG (reference sequence). Trimming took 0 bases from V and 4 from J, leaving 16 bases between them.

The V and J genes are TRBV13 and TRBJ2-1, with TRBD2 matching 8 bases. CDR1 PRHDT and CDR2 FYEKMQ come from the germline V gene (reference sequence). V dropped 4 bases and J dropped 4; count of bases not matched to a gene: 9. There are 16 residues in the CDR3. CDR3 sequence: CASSWGGLAGYNEQFF. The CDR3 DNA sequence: TGTGCCAGCAGCTGGGGTGGTCTAGCGGGTTACAATGAGCAGTTCTTC.

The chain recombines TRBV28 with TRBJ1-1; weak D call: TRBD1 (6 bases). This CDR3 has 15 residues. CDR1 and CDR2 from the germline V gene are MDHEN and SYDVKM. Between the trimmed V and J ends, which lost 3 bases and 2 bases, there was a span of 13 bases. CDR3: CASSLIGGPNTEAFF. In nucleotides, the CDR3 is TGTGCCAGCAGTTTGATCGGGGGGCCCAACACTGAAGCTTTCTTT.

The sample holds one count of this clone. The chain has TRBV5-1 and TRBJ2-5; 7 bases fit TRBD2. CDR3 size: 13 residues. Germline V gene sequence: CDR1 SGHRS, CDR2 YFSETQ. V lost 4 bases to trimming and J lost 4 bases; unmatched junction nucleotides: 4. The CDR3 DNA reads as TGCGCCAGCAGCAAGGGACTACCAGAGACCCAGTACTTC. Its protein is CASSKGLPETQYF.

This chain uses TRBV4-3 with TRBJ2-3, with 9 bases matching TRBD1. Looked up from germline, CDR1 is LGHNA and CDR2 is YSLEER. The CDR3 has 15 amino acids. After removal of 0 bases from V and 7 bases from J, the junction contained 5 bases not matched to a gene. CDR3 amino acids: CASSQDLQGANTQYF. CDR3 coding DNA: TGCGCCAGCAGCCAAGATCTACAGGGGGCTAATACGCAGTATTTT.

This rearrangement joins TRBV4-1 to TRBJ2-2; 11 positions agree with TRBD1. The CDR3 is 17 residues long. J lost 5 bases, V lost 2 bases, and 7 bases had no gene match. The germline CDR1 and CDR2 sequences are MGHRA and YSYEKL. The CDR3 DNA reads TGCGCCAGCAGCCAAATCCGGGGGACAGGGGGTACCGGGGAGCTGTTTTTT. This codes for CASSQIRGTGGTGELFF.

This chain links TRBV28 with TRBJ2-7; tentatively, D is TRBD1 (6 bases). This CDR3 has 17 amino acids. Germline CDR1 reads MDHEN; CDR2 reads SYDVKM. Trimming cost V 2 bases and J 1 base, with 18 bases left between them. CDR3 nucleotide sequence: TGTGCCAGCAGTTTAAGGCTCAGCAACGACAGGTCCTACGAGCAGTACTTC. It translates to CASSLRLSNDRSYEQYF.

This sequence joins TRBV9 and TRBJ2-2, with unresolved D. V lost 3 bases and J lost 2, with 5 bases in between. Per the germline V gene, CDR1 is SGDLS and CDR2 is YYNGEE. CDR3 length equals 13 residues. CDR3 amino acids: CASSDKNTGELFF. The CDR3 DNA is TGTGCCAGCAGCGATAAAAACACCGGGGAGCTGTTTTTT. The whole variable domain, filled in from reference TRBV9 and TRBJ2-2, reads DSGVTQTPKHLITATGQRVTLRCSPRSGDLSVYWYQQSLDQGLQFLIQYYNGEERAKGNILERFSAQQFPDLHSELNLSSLELGDSALYFCASSDKNTGELFFGEGSRLTVL.

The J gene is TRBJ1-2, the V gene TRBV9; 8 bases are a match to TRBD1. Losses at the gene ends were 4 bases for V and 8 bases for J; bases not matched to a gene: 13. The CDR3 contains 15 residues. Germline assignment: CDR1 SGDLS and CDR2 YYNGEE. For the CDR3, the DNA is TGTGCCAGCAGCCTCTCCGGACAGGGAGGAAACGGCTACACCTTC. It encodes CASSLSGQGGNGYTF.

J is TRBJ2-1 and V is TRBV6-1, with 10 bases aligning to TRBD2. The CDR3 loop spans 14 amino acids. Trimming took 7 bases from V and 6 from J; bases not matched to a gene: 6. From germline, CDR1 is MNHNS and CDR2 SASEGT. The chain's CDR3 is CASKPGLALNEQFF. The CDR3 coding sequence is TGTGCCAGCAAACCGGGACTAGCGCTCAATGAGCAGTTCTTC.

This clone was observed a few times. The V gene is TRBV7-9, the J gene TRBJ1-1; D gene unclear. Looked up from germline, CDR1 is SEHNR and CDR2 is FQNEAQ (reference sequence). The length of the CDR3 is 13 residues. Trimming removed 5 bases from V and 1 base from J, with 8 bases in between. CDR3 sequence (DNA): TGTGCCAGCAGCGGCCAAGAGAACACTGAAGCTTTCTTT. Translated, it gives CASSGQENTEAFF.

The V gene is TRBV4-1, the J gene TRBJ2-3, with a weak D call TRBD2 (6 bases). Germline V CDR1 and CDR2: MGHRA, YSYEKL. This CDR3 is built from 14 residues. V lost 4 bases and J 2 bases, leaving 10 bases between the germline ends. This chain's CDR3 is CASSPLRDTDTQYF. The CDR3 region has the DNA TGCGCCAGCAGCCCTCTGCGGGACACAGATACGCAGTATTTT.

The CDR3 protein is CASSQSGTENYGYTF. The CDR3 DNA reads TGTGCCAGCTCACAATCCGGGACAGAGAACTATGGCTACACCTTC. The chain employs TRBV18 and TRBJ1-2; 7 bases line up with TRBD1. Germline lookup yields CDR1 KGHSH and CDR2 LQKENI. The CDR3 is made up of 15 amino acids. The V and J ends lost 4 bases and 2 bases, in that order; junction bases with no gene match: 7.